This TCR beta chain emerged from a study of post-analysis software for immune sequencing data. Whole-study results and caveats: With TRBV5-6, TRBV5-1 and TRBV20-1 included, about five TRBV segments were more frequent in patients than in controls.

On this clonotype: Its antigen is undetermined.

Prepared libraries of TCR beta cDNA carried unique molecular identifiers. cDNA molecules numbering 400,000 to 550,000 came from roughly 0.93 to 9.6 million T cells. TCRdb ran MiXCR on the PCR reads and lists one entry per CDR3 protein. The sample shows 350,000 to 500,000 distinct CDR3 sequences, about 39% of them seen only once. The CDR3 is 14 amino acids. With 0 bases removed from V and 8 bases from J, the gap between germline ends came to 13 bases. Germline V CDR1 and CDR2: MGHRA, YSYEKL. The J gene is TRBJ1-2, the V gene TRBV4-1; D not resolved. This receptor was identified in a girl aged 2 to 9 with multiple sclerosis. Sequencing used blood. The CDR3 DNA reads TGCGCCAGCAGCCAAGACGGCCCAATAGGGGGCTACACCTTC. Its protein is CASSQDGPIGGYTF.